These 19 T cell receptor beta chains share one sample of origin, sequenced in a study of shared clonotypes between healthy human individuals. The method was immunoSEQ multiplex PCR; TCRdb's version includes in-frame clones alone and lacks a portion of them. The sample consists of about 710,000 clones, around 73% of them appearing once. Sequenced: memory CD4+ T cells sorted from blood. As to subset: CD45RA-negative fraction. All receptors derive from a woman under 40 in good health.

CDR3 bases: TGTGCCAGCAGCTTCAATCTCAGACTAGCGGGAGAGGTCGATGAGCAGTTCTTC. It is translated as CASSFNLRLAGEVDEQFF. This chain links TRBV7-2 with TRBJ2-1; 12 bases map to TRBD2. V lost 3 bases to trimming and J lost 8 bases; unmatched junction nucleotides: 14. CDR3 length: 18 amino acids. CDR1 and CDR2 (germline): SGHTA, FQGNSA.

J is TRBJ2-7 and V is TRBV4-1; D unclear. The V gene lost 3 bases and the J gene lost 6 bases, with 9 bases spanning the gap. Germline V lookup: CDR1 MGHRA, CDR2 YSYEKL. The length of the CDR3 is 12 residues. The CDR3 spells CASSHAFAEQYF. CDR3 DNA: TGCGCCAGCAGCCATGCGTTTGCCGAGCAGTACTTC.

The chain uses TRBV19 and TRBJ1-1, with D perhaps matching TRBD1 (5 bases). Trimming pared 5 bases from V and 0 bases from J, leaving 13 bases between. This CDR3 comprises 15 residues. Germline CDR1 LNHDA, CDR2 SQIVND (reference sequence). The CDR3 DNA reads TGTGCCAGTAGTCCCAGGGAGGGTGTGAACACTGAAGCTTTCTTT. Protein product: CASSPREGVNTEAFF.

This chain joins TRBV6-6 and TRBJ1-2, with unresolved D. Germline-derived CDR1 and CDR2 are MNHNY and SVGAGI (reference sequence). The CDR3 runs 12 residues. V was shortened by 7 bases and J by 5 bases, with 11 bases between the two germline ends. This CDR3 is CASTDSRYGYTF. CDR3 DNA sequence: TGTGCCAGCACGGATAGTCGGTATGGCTACACCTTC.

This clone occurred once. The chain couples TRBV19 to TRBJ1-4; D call uncertain. The CDR3 extends over 16 amino acids. The germline V gene encodes CDR1 LNHDA and CDR2 SQIVND (reference sequence). Trimming removed 5 bases at V and 7 bases at J, with 20 bases between. CDR3 region: CASSLRAGLWGEKLFF. CDR3 sequence (DNA): TGTGCCAGTAGTCTCCGGGCCGGACTATGGGGTGAAAAACTGTTTTTT.

The chain joins TRBV5-6 to TRBJ1-2; possible D gene TRBD1, 5 bases. V was shortened by 2 bases and J by 0 bases, with 11 bases between the two germline ends. Germline CDR1 and CDR2: SGHDT and YYEEEE. The CDR3 runs to 15 residues. The CDR3 spells CASSFQGRANYGYTF. CDR3 sequence (DNA): TGTGCCAGCAGCTTTCAGGGTCGCGCTAACTATGGCTACACCTTC.

Comment on this clone: The sample contains more than one DNA sequence encoding this CDR3. V is TRBV29-1 and J is TRBJ2-3, with D uncertain. This CDR3 is built from 9 residues. Trimming took 6 bases from V and 5 from J, leaving 3 bases between them. The germline CDR1 and CDR2 sequences are SQVTM and ANQGSEA. This chain's CDR3 is CSVGDTQYF. CDR3 sequence (DNA): TGCAGCGTAGGAGATACGCAGTATTTT.

The V and J genes are TRBV5-1 and TRBJ2-7, with TRBD1 matching over 9 bases. Germline V gene lookup returns CDR1 SGHRS and CDR2 YFSETQ. With V trimmed by 4 bases and J by 4 bases, 3 bases remained unmatched. The CDR3 is made up of 13 amino acids. In DNA, the CDR3 is TGCGCCAGCAGCAACGGACAGGGGTACGAGCAGTACTTC. This encodes CASSNGQGYEQYF.

The CDR3 protein is CASRPIASGANVLTF. The CDR3 bases are TGTGCCAGCAGGCCGATAGCCTCTGGGGCCAACGTCCTGACTTTC. The chain has TRBV28 and TRBJ2-6; unclear D gene. With 6 bases removed from V and 0 bases from J, the gap between germline ends came to 9 bases. This CDR3 comprises 15 residues. The germline V gene has CDR1 MDHEN and CDR2 SYDVKM. Complete variable domain (other parts from reference TRBV28 and TRBJ2-6): DVKVTQSSRYLVKRTGEKVFLECVQDMDHENMFWYRQDPGLGLRLIYFSYDVKMKEKGDIPEGYSVSREKKERFSLILESASTNQTSMYLCASRPIASGANVLTFGAGSRLTVL.

The chain is built from TRBV28 and TRBJ2-1; TRBD2 aligns across 11 bases. Germline V gene lookup returns CDR1 MDHEN and CDR2 SYDVKM. The V segment lost 6 bases and the J segment 6 bases; nucleotides outside the gene matches: 4. This CDR3 is built from 14 residues. DNA for the CDR3: TGTGCCAGCAGCCTAGCGGGGGGATCCAATGAGCAGTTCTTC. Its translation: CASSLAGGSNEQFF.

The CDR3 sequence: CASSLLQNTEAFF. Written as DNA, the CDR3 is TGTGCCAGCAGCCTCTTACAGAACACTGAAGCTTTCTTT. The genes are TRBV28 and TRBJ1-1; D unclear. Trimming removed 6 bases from V and 1 base from J, with 9 bases in between. The germline gives CDR1 MDHEN, CDR2 SYDVKM. The CDR3 covers 13 residues.

This chain joins TRBV6-4 and TRBJ2-1, with 8 bases lining up with TRBD2. The V gene end was trimmed by 6 bases and the J gene end by 6 bases; junction bases not matched to a gene: 10. The germline gives CDR1 MRHNA, CDR2 SNTAGT. This CDR3 is built from 15 residues. The CDR3 sequence is CASSDGREWGNEQFF. CDR3 nucleotides: TGTGCCAGCAGCGACGGGAGGGAGTGGGGCAATGAGCAGTTCTTC.

CDR3 sequence reads: CASSQAGLAGDTGELFF. CDR3 DNA sequence: TGTGCCAGCAGCCAGGCCGGACTAGCGGGAGACACCGGGGAGCTGTTTTTT. V and J are TRBV4-2 and TRBJ2-2; TRBD2 aligns across 13 bases. Unmatched junction bases numbered 4, after V lost 3 bases and J lost 3 bases. The CDR3 contains 17 residues. Germline V lookup: CDR1 LGHNA, CDR2 YNFKEQ.

This chain joins TRBV5-1 and TRBJ2-7; D gene ambiguous. Trimming pared 0 bases from V and 5 bases from J, leaving 9 bases between. The CDR3 covers 13 residues. The germline CDR1 and CDR2 sequences are SGHRS and YFSETQ. CDR3 loop: CASSLGPNDEQYF. CDR3 coding DNA: TGCGCCAGCAGCTTGGGGCCCAACGACGAGCAGTACTTC.

This chain joins TRBV6-1 and TRBJ1-1; TRBD1 matches at 10 bases. V shed 6 bases and J 5 bases; nucleotides not matched to a gene: 9. Per germline, CDR1 MNHNS and CDR2 SASEGT. This CDR3 spans 15 amino acids. Here the CDR3 DNA reads TGTGCCAGCAGGGGGACAGGGGCGAGACGGACTGAAGCTTTCTTT. This gives the protein CASRGTGARRTEAFF.

The J gene is TRBJ2-1, the V gene TRBV7-3; D is possibly TRBD1 or TRBD2 (5 bases each). V lost 6 bases, J lost 6 bases, and 12 bases lay in between. Per germline, CDR1 SGHTA and CDR2 FQGTGA. The CDR3 loop spans 13 amino acids. CDR3 amino acids: CASRPIGGNEQFF. The CDR3 DNA reads as TGTGCCAGCAGACCAATTGGGGGCAATGAGCAGTTCTTC.

A few counts support this clone. This sample also contains other DNA sequences that code for the same CDR3. V is TRBV19 and J is TRBJ1-1; D uncertain. With 6 bases removed from V and 5 bases from J, the gap between germline ends came to 7 bases. The CDR3 length is 11 residues. Germline loops: CDR1 LNHDA, CDR2 SQIVND (reference sequence). The DNA of the CDR3 is TGTGCCAGTAGGGGTCCGACTGAAGCTTTCTTT. Its translation is CASRGPTEAFF.

This clone was counted many times. CDR3 DNA: TGTGCCAGCAGACCACTAGCGGGAGGGCGTAATGAGCAGTTCTTC. This gives the protein CASRPLAGGRNEQFF. The rearrangement uses TRBV6-6 and TRBJ2-1, with 13 bases matching TRBD2. Germline assignment: CDR1 MNHNY and CDR2 SVGAGI (reference sequence). J was trimmed by 7 bases and V by 6 bases; bases with no gene match: 6. The CDR3 runs to 15 residues.

This clone was observed once. The chain links TRBV13 to TRBJ2-7, with D perhaps TRBD1 (6 bases). V was clipped by 5 bases and J by 0 bases, with 14 bases between them. The CDR3 sequence is 15 residues long. Germline lookup yields CDR1 PRHDT and CDR2 FYEKMQ (reference sequence). CDR3 coding DNA: TGTGCCAGCAGCCCCGGTAGGGGGTACTCCTACGAGCAGTACTTC. Its translation: CASSPGRGYSYEQYF.